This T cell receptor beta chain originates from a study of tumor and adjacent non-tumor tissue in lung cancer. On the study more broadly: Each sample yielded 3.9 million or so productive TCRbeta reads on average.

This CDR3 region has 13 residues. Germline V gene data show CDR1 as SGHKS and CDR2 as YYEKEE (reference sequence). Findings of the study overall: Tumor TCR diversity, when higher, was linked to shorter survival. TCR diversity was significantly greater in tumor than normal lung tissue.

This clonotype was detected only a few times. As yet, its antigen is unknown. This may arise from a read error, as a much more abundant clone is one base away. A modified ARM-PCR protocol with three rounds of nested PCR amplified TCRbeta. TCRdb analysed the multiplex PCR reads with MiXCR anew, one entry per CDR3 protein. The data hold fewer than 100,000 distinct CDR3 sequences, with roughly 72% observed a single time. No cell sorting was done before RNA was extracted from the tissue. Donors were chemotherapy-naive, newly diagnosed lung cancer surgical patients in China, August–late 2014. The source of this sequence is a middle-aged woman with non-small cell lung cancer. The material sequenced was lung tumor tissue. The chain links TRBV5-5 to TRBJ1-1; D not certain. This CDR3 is CTSSHPGVTEAFF. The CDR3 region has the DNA TGTACCAGCAGCCATCCGGGAGTCACTGAAGCTTTCTTT. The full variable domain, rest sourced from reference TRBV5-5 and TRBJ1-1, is DAGVTQSPTHLIKTRGQQVTLRCSPISGHKSVSWYQQVLGQGPQFIFQYYEKEERGRGNFPDRFSARQFPNYSSELNVNALLLGDSALYLCTSSHPGVTEAFFGQGTRLTVV.